One T cell receptor beta chain is described in this entry. Seattle enrolled patients during active infection and tracked them longitudinally. CDR3 size: 16 residues. V gave up 4 bases and J gave up 6 bases; unmatched junction bases: 7. Germline V CDR1 and CDR2: LGHNA, YSLEER. The sample originates from a study of blood T cell repertoires in COVID-19. Turning to the study itself: From the United States, Italy and Spain came samples of acute and convalescent COVID-19. PBMCs, B-cell-depleted T cells, or T cells provided the cDNA or gDNA that made up the material.

Per the study methods: Amplification with reference gene primers provided the estimates of nucleated cell counts. Method: immunoSEQ multiplex PCR; TCRdb's copy keeps in-frame clones and lacks some. For V, J and clone size, that table is used; D and trimming come from the DNA. The sample shows about 160,000 clones, roughly 93% of them seen only once. This TCR derives from a woman aged 55 to 70 with COVID-19, enrolled during active disease. The sequencing sample was made of peripheral blood. This chain joins TRBV4-3 and TRBJ2-1; 12 nucleotides match TRBD2. The CDR3 is CASSRVTSGGVNEQFF. The CDR3, as DNA: TGCGCCAGCAGCCGCGTGACTAGCGGGGGTGTCAATGAGCAGTTCTTC.